These T cell receptor beta chains were read from a single sample in a study of blood T cell repertoires in COVID-19. Libraries were prepared by immunoSEQ multiplex PCR; TCRdb keeps only in-frame clonotypes and omits some of them. The table has approximately 300,000 clones, 89% seen once. Sequencing used PBMCs or T cells enriched from blood (not recorded which). The receptors derive from a man in his 60s who had recovered from COVID-19. Each CDR3 is given with its conserved first and last residue. D genes are given only for firm matches. Clone size is stated in some rows and not others, as once, few, many or a class when expanded.

J gene	clone size	V gene	D gene	CDR3 protein	CDR3 DNA
TRBJ1-2	.	TRBV5-1	TRBD1	CASSLQGATLNYGYTF	TGCGCCAGCAGCTTGCAGGGGGCTACCCTTAACTATGGCTACACCTTC
TRBJ2-3	once	TRBV9	TRBD2	CASSVLAGPNTQYF	TGTGCCAGCAGCGTACTAGCGGGACCAAATACGCAGTATTTT
TRBJ1-1	.	TRBV7-2	.	CASSLVWWETEAFF	TGTGCCAGCAGCTTAGTGTGGTGGGAGACTGAAGCTTTCTTT
TRBJ1-2	.	TRBV5-1	.	CASGQTGSYGYTF	TGCGCCAGCGGCCAGACAGGCTCCTATGGCTACACCTTC
TRBJ2-7	.	TRBV7-2	.	CASSLRAQGGSYEQYF	TGTGCCAGCAGCTTAAGGGCCCAGGGGGGAAGTTACGAGCAGTACTTC
TRBJ2-3	.	TRBV5-4	TRBD2	CASRRLAGDADTQYF	TGTGCCAGCCGGAGACTAGCGGGAGATGCAGATACGCAGTATTTT
TRBJ1-1	.	TRBV4-1	TRBD1	CASSQAGQGARWSTEAFF	TGCGCCAGCAGCCAAGCGGGACAGGGGGCAAGGTGGAGTACTGAAGCTTTCTTT
TRBJ1-5	.	TRBV7-6	.	CASSLGGQGKQPQHF	TGTGCCAGCAGCTTAGGAGGCCAGGGGAAACAGCCCCAGCATTTT
TRBJ2-3	.	TRBV2	TRBD2	CASSDPGRGSTDTQYF	TGTGCCAGCAGTGACCCGGGGAGGGGCAGCACAGATACGCAGTATTTT
TRBJ1-4	.	TRBV11-2	.	CASSLGLGTGGTNEKLFF	TGTGCCAGCAGCTTAGGGCTAGGGACCGGAGGGACTAATGAAAAACTGTTTTTT
TRBJ2-2	.	TRBV7-3	.	CASSLTGAPGELFF	TGTGCCAGCAGCTTAACGGGAGCCCCCGGGGAGCTGTTTTTT
TRBJ1-2	.	TRBV5-8	TRBD1	CASSPRTGGNYGYTF	TGTGCCAGCAGCCCTAGGACAGGGGGAAACTATGGCTACACCTTC
TRBJ2-3	.	TRBV3-1/TRBV3-2	.	CASSQGTGPEPQYF	TGTGCCAGCAGCCAAGGAACAGGGCCCGAGCCGCAGTATTTT
TRBJ1-4	.	TRBV6-1	.	CASSEDQPGKEKLFF	TGTGCCAGCAGTGAAGATCAGCCAGGGAAAGAAAAACTGTTTTTT
TRBJ1-2	.	TRBV28	.	CASSPWGGDYGYTF	TGTGCCAGCAGTCCCTGGGGGGGGGACTATGGCTACACCTTC
TRBJ2-1	.	TRBV3-1/TRBV3-2	TRBD2	CASSQELLAGEVHEQFF	TGTGCCAGCAGCCAAGAGTTGCTAGCGGGAGAGGTGCATGAGCAGTTCTTC
TRBJ2-2	few	TRBV18	.	CASSPPSVTGELFF	TGTGCCAGCTCACCACCCTCCGTCACCGGGGAGCTGTTTTTT
TRBJ2-5	once	TRBV19	TRBD2	CASSIGTSVETQYF	TGTGCCAGTAGTATAGGGACTAGCGTAGAGACCCAGTACTTC
TRBJ1-5	.	TRBV12-3/TRBV12-4	TRBD1	CASSITGVQPQHF	TGTGCCAGCAGTATTACAGGGGTGCAGCCCCAGCATTTT
TRBJ2-3	.	TRBV29-1	.	CSVRVDTQYF	TGCAGCGTCCGAGTAGATACGCAGTATTTT
TRBJ1-2	.	TRBV12-3/TRBV12-4	.	CASSPRQYRYTF	TGTGCCAGCAGTCCTCGACAGTATCGCTACACCTTC
TRBJ2-7	.	TRBV5-1	.	CASSLVQDSYEQYF	TGCGCCAGCAGCTTGGTACAGGACTCCTACGAGCAGTACTTC
TRBJ2-1	.	TRBV5-1	TRBD1	CASSTTGGAYNEQFF	TGCGCCAGCAGCACGACAGGGGGCGCCTACAATGAGCAGTTCTTC
TRBJ2-3	.	TRBV7-9	.	CASSPIEADTQYF	TGTGCCAGCAGCCCCATTGAGGCAGATACGCAGTATTTT
TRBJ2-2	.	TRBV6-2/TRBV6-3	.	CASSPSGFTGELFF	TGTGCCAGCAGTCCAAGCGGGTTCACCGGGGAGCTGTTTTTT
TRBJ2-7	.	TRBV21-1	.	CASSKVWTSASYEQYF	TGTGCCAGCAGCAAAGTATGGACTAGCGCCTCCTACGAGCAGTACTTC
TRBJ2-5	.	TRBV14	TRBD1	CASSQDGGGGQGSPKTQYF	TGTGCCAGCAGCCAAGACGGGGGAGGTGGACAGGGTTCCCCCAAGACCCAGTACTTC
TRBJ1-5	once	TRBV28	.	CASTVDGVSQPQHF	TGTGCCAGCACTGTTGACGGGGTTAGTCAGCCCCAGCATTTT
TRBJ2-1	.	TRBV5-1	TRBD2	CASSPGLAGGPDEQFF	TGCGCCAGCAGCCCAGGACTAGCGGGAGGGCCGGATGAGCAGTTCTTC
TRBJ2-7	.	TRBV4-3	.	CASSQVARGGRAQYF	TGCGCCAGCAGCCAAGTGGCCAGGGGAGGGAGGGCGCAGTACTTC
TRBJ2-7	.	TRBV5-8	TRBD1	CASSSSGTGAYEQYF	TGTGCCAGCAGCTCATCCGGGACAGGGGCCTACGAGCAGTACTTC
TRBJ2-6	.	TRBV19	.	CASSSGDRISGANVLTF	TGTGCCAGTAGTAGCGGGGATAGGATCTCTGGGGCCAACGTCCTGACTTTC
TRBJ1-2	.	TRBV5-8	.	CASSLGRLYGYTF	TGTGCCAGCAGCTTGGGCAGGCTCTATGGCTACACCTTC
TRBJ2-7	.	TRBV10-3	TRBD2	CATSGTSDEQYF	TGTGCCACCTCCGGGACTAGCGACGAGCAGTACTTC
TRBJ1-2	.	TRBV3-1/TRBV3-2	TRBD1	CASSRPGTDRGYTF	TGTGCCAGCAGCCGACCGGGGACAGACCGTGGCTACACCTTC
TRBJ1-4	.	TRBV5-1	TRBD1	CASSKQGAVDEKLFF	TGCGCCAGCAGCAAACAGGGGGCGGTTGATGAAAAACTGTTTTTT
TRBJ2-1	.	TRBV19	TRBD2	CASSIDGRGRSEQFF	TGTGCCAGTAGTATCGACGGGAGGGGAAGGAGTGAGCAGTTCTTC
TRBJ2-1	.	TRBV19	TRBD2	CASNIPTSGIGHEQFF	TGTGCCAGTAATATTCCTACGAGCGGGATCGGTCATGAGCAGTTCTTC
TRBJ2-2	.	TRBV7-2	.	CASSFTGIGTGELFF	TGTGCCAGCAGCTTTACAGGGATCGGGACCGGGGAGCTGTTTTTT
TRBJ2-7	.	TRBV6-2/TRBV6-3	TRBD2	CASSYSTSGRPYEQYF	TGTGCCAGCAGTTACTCGACTAGCGGGAGACCATACGAGCAGTACTTC
TRBJ2-5	.	TRBV3-1/TRBV3-2	.	CASSQDRRGKETQYF	TGTGCCAGCAGCCAAGACCGAAGGGGTAAAGAGACCCAGTACTTC
TRBJ2-3	once	TRBV20-1	.	CSASLAGYQYF	TGCAGTGCTAGTCTCGCGGGATACCAGTATTTT
TRBJ2-1	.	TRBV4-1	TRBD2	CASSQPGVAGVVIKRHEQFF	TGCGCCAGCAGCCAACCCGGGGTAGCGGGAGTAGTAATAAAACGTCATGAGCAGTTCTTC
TRBJ1-4	.	TRBV2	.	CASSRRQVNEKLFF	TGTGCCAGCAGTAGACGACAGGTTAATGAAAAACTGTTTTTT
TRBJ2-5	.	TRBV25-1	TRBD2	CASTPRSGNLETQYF	TGTGCCAGCACTCCGCGTAGCGGGAATCTAGAGACCCAGTACTTC
TRBJ2-6	.	TRBV28	.	CASSFTGSGANVLTF	TGTGCCAGCAGCTTTACAGGCTCTGGGGCCAACGTCCTGACTTTC
TRBJ1-4	.	TRBV18	.	CASSMGQGGEKLFF	TGTGCCAGCTCGATGGGGCAGGGAGGAGAAAAACTGTTTTTT
TRBJ1-4	.	TRBV7-2	.	CASSRLGQGSEKLFF	TGTGCCAGCAGCCGGCTGGGGCAGGGCTCTGAAAAACTGTTTTTT
TRBJ2-2	.	TRBV5-1	TRBD1	CASSRKAGGDRTGELFF	TGCGCCAGCAGCAGGAAGGCAGGGGGAGATAGGACCGGGGAGCTGTTTTTT
TRBJ2-5	.	TRBV19	.	CASSINWRETQYF	TGTGCCAGTAGTATCAATTGGCGGGAGACCCAGTACTTC
TRBJ2-2	.	TRBV27	TRBD2	CASSPRGSGRVGSTGELFF	TGTGCCAGCAGTCCCCGTGGTAGCGGGAGAGTTGGATCGACCGGGGAGCTGTTTTTT
TRBJ2-7	.	TRBV28	TRBD1	CASSIRGRLSYEQYF	TGTGCCAGCAGTATCAGGGGGCGGCTCTCCTACGAGCAGTACTTC
TRBJ2-7	.	TRBV28	TRBD1	CASSFWTGDLEQYF	TGTGCCAGCAGTTTCTGGACAGGCGATTTGGAGCAGTACTTC
TRBJ2-5	.	TRBV21-1	.	CASSRWASGRPGAGETQYF	TGTGCCAGCAGCAGGTGGGCTAGCGGGAGGCCTGGTGCGGGGGAGACCCAGTACTTC
TRBJ1-6	.	TRBV11-2	TRBD1	CASSSLWAGGRSPLHF	TGTGCCAGCAGCTCCCTTTGGGCAGGGGGCAGGTCACCCCTCCACTTT
TRBJ2-5	.	TRBV28	TRBD1	CASSGITGGTFGETQYF	TGTGCCAGCAGTGGCATTACAGGGGGCACGTTTGGGGAGACCCAGTACTTC
TRBJ2-4	.	TRBV4-1	TRBD1	CASSQVPEGAQYF	TGCGCCAGCAGCCAGGTTCCCGAGGGGGCCCAGTACTTC